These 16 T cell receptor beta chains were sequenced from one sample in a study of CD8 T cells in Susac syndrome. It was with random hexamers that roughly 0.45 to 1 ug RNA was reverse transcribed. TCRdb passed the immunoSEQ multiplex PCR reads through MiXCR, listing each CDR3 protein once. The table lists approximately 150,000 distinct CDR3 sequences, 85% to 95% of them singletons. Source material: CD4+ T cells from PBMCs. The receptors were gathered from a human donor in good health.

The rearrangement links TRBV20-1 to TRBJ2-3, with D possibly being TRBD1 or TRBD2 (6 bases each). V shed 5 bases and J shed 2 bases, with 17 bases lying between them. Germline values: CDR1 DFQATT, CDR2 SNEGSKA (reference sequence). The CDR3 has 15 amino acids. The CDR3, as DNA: TGCAGTGCTCCTAAGGGGGGCACCAACACAGATACGCAGTATTTT. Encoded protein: CSAPKGGTNTDTQYF.

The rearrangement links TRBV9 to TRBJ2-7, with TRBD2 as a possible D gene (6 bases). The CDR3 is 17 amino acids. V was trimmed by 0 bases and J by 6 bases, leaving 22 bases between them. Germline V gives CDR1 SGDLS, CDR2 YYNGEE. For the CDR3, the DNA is TGTGCCAGCAGCGTAGGTTCGGGCGGGGACCCACCCGCCGAGCAGTACTTC. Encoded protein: CASSVGSGGDPPAEQYF.

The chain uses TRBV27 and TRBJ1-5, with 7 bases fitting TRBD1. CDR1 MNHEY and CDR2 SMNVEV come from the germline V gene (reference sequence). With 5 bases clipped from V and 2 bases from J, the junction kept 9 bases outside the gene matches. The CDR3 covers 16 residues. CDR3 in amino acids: CASSAKTGRGNQPQHF. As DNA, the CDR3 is TGTGCCAGCAGTGCAAAGACAGGGAGGGGCAATCAGCCCCAGCATTTT.

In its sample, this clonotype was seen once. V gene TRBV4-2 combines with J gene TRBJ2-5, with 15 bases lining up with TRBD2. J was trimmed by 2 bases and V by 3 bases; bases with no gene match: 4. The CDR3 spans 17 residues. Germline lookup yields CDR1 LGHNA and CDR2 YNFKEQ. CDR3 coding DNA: TGTGCCAGCAGCCAGTCCGGGACTAGCGGGGGGCAAGAGACCCAGTACTTC. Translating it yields CASSQSGTSGGQETQYF.

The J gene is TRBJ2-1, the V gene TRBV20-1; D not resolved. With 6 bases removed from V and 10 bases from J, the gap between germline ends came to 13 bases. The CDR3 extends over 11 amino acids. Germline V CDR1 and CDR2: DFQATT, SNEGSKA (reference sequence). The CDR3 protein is CSAAMSSEQFF. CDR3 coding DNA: TGCAGTGCAGCCATGAGCAGCGAGCAGTTCTTC.

CDR3 in amino acids: CASSLRSGGSYNEQFF. The DNA for the CDR3 is TGTGCCAGCAGCCTCCGAAGCGGGGGGTCCTACAATGAGCAGTTCTTC. The chain couples TRBV14 to TRBJ2-1; 9 bases are a match to TRBD2. V lost 4 bases to trimming and J lost 1 base; unmatched junction nucleotides: 5. There are 16 residues in the CDR3. Germline-derived CDR1 and CDR2 are SGHDN and FVKESK.

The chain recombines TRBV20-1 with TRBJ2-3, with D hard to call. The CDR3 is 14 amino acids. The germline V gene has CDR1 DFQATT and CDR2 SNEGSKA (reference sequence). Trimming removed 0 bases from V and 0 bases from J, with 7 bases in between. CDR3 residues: CSARDPTSTDTQYF. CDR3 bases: TGCAGTGCTAGAGATCCAACCAGCACAGATACGCAGTATTTT.

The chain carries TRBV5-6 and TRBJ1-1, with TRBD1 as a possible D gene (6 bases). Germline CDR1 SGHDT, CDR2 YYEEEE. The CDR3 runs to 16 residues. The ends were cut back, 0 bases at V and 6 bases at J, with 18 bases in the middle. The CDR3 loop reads CASSLALGGRGAEAFF. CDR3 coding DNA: TGTGCCAGCAGCTTGGCCCTGGGAGGGAGGGGGGCTGAAGCTTTCTTT.

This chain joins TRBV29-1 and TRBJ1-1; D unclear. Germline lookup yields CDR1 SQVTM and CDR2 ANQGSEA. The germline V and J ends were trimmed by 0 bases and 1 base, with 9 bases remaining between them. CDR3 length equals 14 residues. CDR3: CSVEDDMKNTEAFF. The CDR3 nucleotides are TGCAGCGTTGAAGACGACATGAAGAACACTGAAGCTTTCTTT. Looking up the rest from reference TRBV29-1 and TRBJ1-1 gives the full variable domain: SAVISQKPSRDICQRGTSLTIQCQVDSQVTMMFWYRQQPGQSLTLIATANQGSEATYESGFVIDKFPISRPNLTFSTLTVSNMSPEDSSIYLCSVEDDMKNTEAFFGQGTRLTVV.

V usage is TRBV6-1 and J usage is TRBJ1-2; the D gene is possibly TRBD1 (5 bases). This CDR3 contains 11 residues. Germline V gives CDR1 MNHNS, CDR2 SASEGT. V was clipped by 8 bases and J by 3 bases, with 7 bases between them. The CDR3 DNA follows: TGTGCCAGCCGGGGGGACTATGGCTACACCTTC. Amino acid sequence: CASRGDYGYTF.

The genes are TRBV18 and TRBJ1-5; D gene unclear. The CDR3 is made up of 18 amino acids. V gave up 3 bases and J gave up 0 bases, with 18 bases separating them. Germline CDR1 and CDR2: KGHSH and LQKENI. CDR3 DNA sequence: TGTGCCAGCTCACCCAGTAAGGGAGGGAGCGATAGCAATCAGCCCCAGCATTTT. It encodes CASSPSKGGSDSNQPQHF.

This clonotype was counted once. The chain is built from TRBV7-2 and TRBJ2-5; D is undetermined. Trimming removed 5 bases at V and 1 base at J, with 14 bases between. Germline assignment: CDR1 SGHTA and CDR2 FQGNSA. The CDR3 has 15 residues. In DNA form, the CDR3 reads TGTGCCAGCAGCCGGGCGGCAAACTTCCAAGAGACCCAGTACTTC. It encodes CASSRAANFQETQYF.

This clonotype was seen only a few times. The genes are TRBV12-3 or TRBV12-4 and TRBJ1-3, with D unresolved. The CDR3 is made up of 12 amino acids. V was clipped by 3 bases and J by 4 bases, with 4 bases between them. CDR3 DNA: TGTGCCAGCAGTTTGGGAGGAAACACCATATATTTT. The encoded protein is CASSLGGNTIYF.

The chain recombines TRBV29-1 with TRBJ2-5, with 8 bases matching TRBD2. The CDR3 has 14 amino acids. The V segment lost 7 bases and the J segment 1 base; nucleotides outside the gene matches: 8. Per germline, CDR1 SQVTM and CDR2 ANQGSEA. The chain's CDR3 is CSGGGGLIQETQYF. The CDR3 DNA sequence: TGCAGCGGAGGCGGGGGGCTCATCCAAGAGACCCAGTACTTC.

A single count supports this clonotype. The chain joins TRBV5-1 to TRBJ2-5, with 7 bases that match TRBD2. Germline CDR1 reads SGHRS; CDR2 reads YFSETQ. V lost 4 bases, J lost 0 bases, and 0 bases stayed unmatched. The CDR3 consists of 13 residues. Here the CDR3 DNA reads TGCGCCAGCAGCCGGGGGGACCAAGAGACCCAGTACTTC. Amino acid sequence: CASSRGDQETQYF.

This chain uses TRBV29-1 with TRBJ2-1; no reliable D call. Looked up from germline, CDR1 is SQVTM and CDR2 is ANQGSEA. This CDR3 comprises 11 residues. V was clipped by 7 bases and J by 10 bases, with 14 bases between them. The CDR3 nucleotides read TGCAGCGGTTCCCCGGTGGGAGAGCAGTTCTTC. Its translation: CSGSPVGEQFF.